This TCR beta chain originates from a study of radiation and T cells in renal cell carcinoma. Study background: Nephrectomy followed 15 Gy stereotactic body radiation by 4 weeks.

Assay used: immunoSEQ multiplex PCR; TCRdb lists only in-frame clones, some missing. The sample gives about 150,000 clones, about 85% of which show up once; 3.5% to 5% is in the top ten. Documented time point: baseline pretreatment blood. The treatment was: 15 Gy SBRT to primary tumor, nephrectomy 4 weeks later. This renal cell carcinoma was of the clear cell type. J gave up 3 bases and V 6 bases, and 3 bases lay outside the gene matches. The CDR3 totals 13 residues. CDR1 LNHDA and CDR2 SQIVND come from the germline V gene (reference sequence). This rearrangement joins TRBV19 to TRBJ1-1; the match to TRBD1 covers 8 bases. The source is an older woman with renal cell carcinoma. Sequenced material: blood, taken from a patient whose treatment included radiotherapy and nephrectomy. CDR3 DNA: TGTGCCAGTAGGGTACAGGGGGACACTGAAGCTTTCTTT. This translates into CASRVQGDTEAFF.